A selection of T cell receptor beta chains follows, all from one sample in a study of tumor-infiltrating lymphocytes in oesophageal squamous cell carcinoma. TCRdb analysed the PCR reads with MiXCR anew, one entry per CDR3 protein. Here the sample spans 15,000 to 20,000 distinct CDR3 sequences, less than 50% being singletons. Sequencing was done on a sample of normal esophageal tissue next to the tumor. The receptors come from a female donor with esophageal squamous cell carcinoma. The CDR3 runs from the conserved cysteine through the conserved F or W. The D gene is left open where the match is weak. Clone size is shown for a subset of rows, as once, few, many or a class of expanded clone.

>TRBJ2-1|TRBV7-6|TRBD2|.
CASSLASGRYNEQFF
TGTGCCAGCAGCTTAGCTAGCGGGAGATACAATGAGCAGTTCTTC
>TRBJ2-2|TRBV2|TRBD1|many
CASREGTGDTGELFF
TGTGCCAGCAGGGAAGGAACAGGGGATACCGGGGAGCTGTTTTTT
>TRBJ2-3|TRBV7-2|.|.
CASSRDGANSPLHF
TGTGCCAGCAGCAGGGACGGTGCTAATTCACCCCTCCACTTC
>TRBJ2-5|TRBV6-1|TRBD1|many
CASSRTGLFETQYF
TGTGCCAGCAGCCGGACAGGGTTATTTGAGACCCAGTACTTC
>TRBJ2-7|TRBV27|TRBD2|.
CASSLKGLVYNEQYF
TGTGCCAGCAGTTTAAAGGGACTAGTCTACAATGAGCAGTACTTC
>TRBJ2-3|TRBV7-2|TRBD2|.
CASSNWTSGGHTQYF
TGTGCCAGCAGCAATTGGACTAGCGGGGGGCATACGCAGTATTTT
>TRBJ1-2|TRBV28|TRBD1|many
CASSLWGTELNYGYTF
TGTGCCAGCAGTTTATGGGGGACAGAGCTTAACTATGGCTACACCTTC
>TRBJ2-7|TRBV10-3|TRBD1|few
CAISSSGTGGSYEQYF
TGTGCCATCAGTTCATCCGGGACAGGGGGTTCCTACGAGCAGTACTTC
>TRBJ2-4|TRBV7-2|TRBD1|few
CASSLPPGQLAKNIQYF
TGTGCCAGCAGCTTGCCCCCGGGACAGTTGGCCAAAAACATTCAGTACTTC
>TRBJ1-5|TRBV6-1|.|.
CASSSSPGTQHF
TGTGCCAGCAGTTCCTCCCCGGGGACCCAGCATTTT
>TRBJ2-4|TRBV27|.|.
CASSLSMGNIQYF
TGTGCCAGCAGTTTATCGATGGGAAACATTCAGTACTTC
>TRBJ2-3|TRBV6-9|.|.
CASTERRSTDTQYF
TGTGCCAGCACCGAGAGGCGCAGCACAGATACGCAGTATTTT
>TRBJ2-7|TRBV7-2|.|.
CASSLNSAYEQYF
TGTGCCAGCAGCTTAAATTCAGCCTACGAGCAGTACTTC
>TRBJ2-1|TRBV7-3|.|.
CASSLGKNEQFF
TGTGCCAGCAGCTTAGGAAAAAATGAGCAGTTCTTC
>TRBJ2-1|TRBV6-1|TRBD1|medium-sized
CASRRPGQGVNNEQFF
TGTGCCAGCAGGCGTCCGGGACAGGGTGTGAACAATGAGCAGTTCTTC
>TRBJ2-3|TRBV30|TRBD2|few
CAFGLAGSTDTQYF
TGTGCCTTTGGACTAGCGGGAAGCACAGATACGCAGTATTTT
>TRBJ2-7|TRBV10-1|TRBD2|many
CASSPVSGKSSYEQYF
TGCGCCAGCAGTCCGGTCAGCGGGAAGAGCTCCTACGAGCAGTACTTC
>TRBJ2-3|TRBV7-3|.|medium-sized
CASSSAELANTQYF
TGTGCCAGCAGCTCAGCGGAACTAGCAAATACGCAGTATTTT
>TRBJ1-1|TRBV12-3/TRBV12-4|TRBD1|many
CASSWTGSGEAFF
TGTGCCAGCAGTTGGACAGGATCAGGTGAAGCTTTCTTT
>TRBJ2-1|TRBV6-1|.|.
CASSAMRGAEQFF
TGTGCCAGCAGTGCCATGAGGGGGGCTGAGCAGTTCTTC